The present entry profiles one T cell receptor (beta chain) with its context. Its antigen remains unknown. Through 5' RACE with UMI labels, the TRB cDNA libraries were prepared. TCRdb re-called the 5' RACE reads and shows each CDR3 protein once, DNA omitted. Its table records 150,000 or so distinct CDR3 sequences. This sample was included in a study of CXCR3-negative and CXCR3-positive naive CD8 T cells. At the level of the study: With about 1.5 +/- 0.3 million reads per library, the TRB reads numbered 110 million to 150 million in total.

CDR3 length: 16 residues. Germline CDR1 reads MGHRA; CDR2 reads YSYEKL. Findings of the study overall: Memory CD8+ cells showed much lower diversity, while both naive subsets displayed comparably high diversity. CXCR3-expressing naive cells carried TRB CDR3s more hydrophobic than those of CXCR3-negative naive cells.

Sequencing was performed on naive CXCR3+ CD8+ T cells from blood. Subset reported: CD45RO-CCR7+CD27+CD95- naive CD8+ T cells expressing CXCR3 (TNR3+). The clonotype comes from a human donor in good health. Some clones in this sample may be carry-over from other donors' samples. The chain carries TRBV4-1 and TRBJ2-1. The chain's CDR3 is CASSLYGQGPYNEQFF.